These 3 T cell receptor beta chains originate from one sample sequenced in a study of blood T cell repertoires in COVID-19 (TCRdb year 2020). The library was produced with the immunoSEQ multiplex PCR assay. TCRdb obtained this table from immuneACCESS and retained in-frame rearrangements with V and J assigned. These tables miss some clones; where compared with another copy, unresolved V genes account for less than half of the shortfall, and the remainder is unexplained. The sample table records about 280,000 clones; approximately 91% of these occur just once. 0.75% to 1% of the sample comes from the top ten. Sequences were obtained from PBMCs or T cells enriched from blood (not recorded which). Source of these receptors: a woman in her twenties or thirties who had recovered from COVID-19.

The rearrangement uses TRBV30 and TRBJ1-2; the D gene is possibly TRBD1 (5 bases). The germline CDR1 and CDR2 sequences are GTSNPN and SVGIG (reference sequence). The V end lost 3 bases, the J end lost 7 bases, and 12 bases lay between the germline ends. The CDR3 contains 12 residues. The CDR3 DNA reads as TGTGCCTGGAGCCTATCAAGGGGTGGCTACACCTTC. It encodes CAWSLSRGGYTF.

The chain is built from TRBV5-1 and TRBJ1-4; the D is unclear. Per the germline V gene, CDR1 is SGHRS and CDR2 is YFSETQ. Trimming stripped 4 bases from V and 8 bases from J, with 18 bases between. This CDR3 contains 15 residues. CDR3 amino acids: CASSMGGSSREKLFF. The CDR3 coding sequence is TGCGCCAGCAGCATGGGTGGCTCATCGCGGGAAAAACTGTTTTTT.

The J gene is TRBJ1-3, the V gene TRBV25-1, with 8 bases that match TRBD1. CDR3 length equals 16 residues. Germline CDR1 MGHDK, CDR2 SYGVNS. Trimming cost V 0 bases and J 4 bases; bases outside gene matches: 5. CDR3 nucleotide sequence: TGTGCCAGCAGTGAATACGGACGACAGGGGGGAAACACCATATATTTT. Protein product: CASSEYGRQGGNTIYF. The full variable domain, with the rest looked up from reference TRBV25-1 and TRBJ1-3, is EADIYQTPRYLVIGTGKKITLECSQTMGHDKMYWYQQDPGMELHLIHYSYGVNSTEKGDLSSESTVSRIRTEHFPLTLESARPSHTSQYLCASSEYGRQGGNTIYFGEGSWLTVV.